The sequence of this T cell receptor beta chain was determined in a study of blood T cell repertoires in COVID-19 (dated by TCRdb to the early 2020s). Regarding the research as a whole: The collaborator samples originated in the United States, Italy and Spain and spanned the acute and convalescent phases of COVID-19. Deeply sampled blood TCRbeta repertoires from subjects exposed to, actively infected with, or recovered from COVID-19 were included in the dataset. The prospective study material was composed of cDNA or gDNA derived from T cells, B-cell-depleted T cells, or PBMCs. HLA class I and class II types, where available, came from metadata supplied by the sample provider rather than from assay-based typing. A freely available public database, intended as a resource for researchers studying the immune response to SARS-CoV-2, is where the repertoires were released. Samples came from the ongoing ImmuneRACE study (first 160 participants) plus 1,254 subjects from 6 global collaborators. Nearly every sample came with metadata listing a de-identified subject ID, COVID-19 status, age in years and sex. What the work shows at the level of the full study, not this receptor alone: The amount of clinical and demographic metadata varied by source and participant and was provided uncurated.

TCRbeta CDR3 regions were amplified from genomic DNA using the immunoSEQ Assay, a bias-controlled multiplex PCR. For the original study's pipeline: The number of nucleated cells in each sample was estimated by amplification of reference gene primers within the assay. To quantify the absolute abundance of each unique TCRbeta CDR3 rearrangement, sequence reads were collapsed and filtered. Productive Simpson clonality was computed per sample as the square root of Simpson's diversity index over productive rearrangements. Entries here come from immuneACCESS through TCRdb and include only in-frame sequences with V and J called. Some clones fail to appear in such tables; in the studies checked, an unresolved V gene covers under half of the shortfall, and the cause of the remainder is unknown. The V and J calls and clone size are taken from that table; D and trimming were inferred from the DNA. The sample table contains fewer than 90,000 clones; only one count was recorded for approximately 91% of them. The top ten hold 7% to 8% of the sample.

Here V drops 4 bases and J drops 6 bases, and the junction holds 13 bases not matched to any gene. The CDR3 runs 18 amino acids, cysteine and phenylalanine included. The CDR3 DNA has 54 bases and is translated from base 1. Per the germline V gene (reference sequence), LNHDA is the CDR1 and SQIVND is the CDR2. Regarding this clone: It has no known antigen specificity. No per-base quality is available; no much larger clone lies one base away.

Each collaborating institution followed its own protocols to collect whole blood in K2EDTA tubes. For TCRbeta analysis, collaborators shipped samples as frozen whole blood, isolated PBMCs, or DNA extracted from either of those sample types. This sequence originates from a man between 65 and 85 years old with acute or convalescent COVID-19. This receptor chain uses TRBV19 and TRBJ2-2; a stretch of 11 junction bases matches TRBD2. Specimen: peripheral blood. The nucleotide sequence reads as follows: TGTGCCAGTAGTACCCACTCTAGCGGGAGGAGTGTGCCCGGGGAGCTGTTTTTT. It specifies CASSTHSSGRSVPGELFF.